One and the same sample provided the 32 T cell receptor beta chains below, sequenced in a study of identical twins. Each CDR3 protein gets one entry after TCRdb re-called the 5' RACE reads with MiXCR. Counted here are around 490,000 distinct CDR3 sequences, over 11% occurring once; the ten biggest clones make up approximately 1%. The sample was also reused in another study, on yellow fever vaccine responses in identical twins.

The specimen sequenced was CD4+ T cells sorted from blood. The source of these receptors is a woman aged 18-29 years in good health.

The gene calls are TRBV15 and TRBJ2-7; D gene uncertain. V was shortened by 0 bases and J by 2 bases, with 8 bases between the two germline ends. This CDR3 spans 14 amino acids. Germline loops: CDR1 LNHNV, CDR2 YYDKDF (reference sequence). CDR3 in DNA: TGTGCCACCAGCAGAGATGGAAGACCCTACGAGCAGTACTTC. Its protein product is CATSRDGRPYEQYF.

This clonotype was counted ten times or more. The J gene is TRBJ2-1, the V gene TRBV5-1; D unclear. V lost 1 base and J lost 7, with 3 bases in between. The germline V gene encodes CDR1 SGHRS and CDR2 YFSETQ. The CDR3 runs to 11 residues. The CDR3: CASSLLNEQFF. The DNA for the CDR3 is TGCGCCAGCAGCTTGCTGAATGAGCAGTTCTTC.

This clonotype occurred many times. This sequence joins TRBV3-1 and TRBJ2-7; no clear D. The CDR3 is 14 amino acids. V lost 4 bases to trimming and J lost 3 bases, with 13 bases between them. The germline V gene encodes CDR1 LGHDT and CDR2 YNNKEL (reference sequence). The chain's CDR3 is CASSPYFGFYEQYF. The DNA of the CDR3 is TGTGCCAGCAGCCCGTATTTCGGATTCTACGAGCAGTACTTC.

This clonotype was observed a handful of times. The V gene is TRBV14, the J gene TRBJ2-2; D unclear. Trimming took 2 bases from V and 1 from J, leaving 11 bases between them. The CDR3 spans 16 residues. Per germline, CDR1 SGHDN and CDR2 FVKESK. The CDR3 sequence is CASSQLAGLNTGELFF. The CDR3 coding sequence is TGTGCCAGCAGCCAATTAGCAGGTTTGAACACCGGGGAGCTGTTTTTT.

The chain carries TRBV19 and TRBJ2-7, with 9 positions matching TRBD2. This CDR3 spans 15 amino acids. The V gene's germline CDR1 is LNHDA and CDR2 SQIVND (reference sequence). Germline trimming cut 3 bases from V and 4 bases from J; bases unmatched to any gene: 7. This CDR3 reads CASSIIAGAEYEQYF. DNA for the CDR3: TGTGCCAGTAGTATCATAGCGGGAGCGGAGTACGAGCAGTACTTC.

The chain joins TRBV7-9 to TRBJ2-1; 7 bases map to TRBD2. With V trimmed by 6 bases and J by 5 bases, 13 bases remained unmatched. Germline V lookup: CDR1 SEHNR, CDR2 FQNEAQ (reference sequence). This CDR3 region has 16 residues. For the CDR3, the DNA is TGTGCCAGCAGAAAGAGGGGAGGGTCCGACCACAATGAGCAGTTCTTC. Translated: CASRKRGGSDHNEQFF.

A few counts support this clonotype. The chain combines TRBV11-2 with TRBJ2-2; TRBD2 matches at 7 bases. After removal of 2 bases from V and 0 bases from J, the junction contained 12 bases not matched to a gene. The CDR3 length is 19 residues. In germline, CDR1 is SGHAT, CDR2 FQNNGV. The CDR3 sequence: CASSLPLVAGVTNTGELFF. The CDR3 DNA sequence: TGTGCCAGCAGCTTACCCCTTGTGGCGGGAGTCACGAACACCGGGGAGCTGTTTTTT.

The rearrangement joins TRBV5-1 to TRBJ2-6, with 12 positions matching TRBD1. V shed 0 bases, J shed 2 bases, and the junction held 6 bases outside the gene matches. Germline V gives CDR1 SGHRS, CDR2 YFSETQ. This CDR3 is built from 19 residues. The CDR3 region is CASSLGGTGGVPGANVLTF. The CDR3 bases are TGCGCCAGCAGCTTGGGAGGGACAGGGGGCGTACCTGGGGCCAACGTCCTGACTTTC.

The genes are TRBV6-2 or TRBV6-3 and TRBJ2-1, with a tentative D call TRBD1 (5 bases). The germline V gene encodes CDR1 MNHEY and CDR2 SVGEGT. The CDR3 totals 19 residues. Trimming removed 8 bases from V and 1 base from J, with 27 bases in between. The CDR3 reads CASEHRKDWGAVSYNEQFF. The CDR3 DNA reads TGTGCCAGCGAACACCGAAAAGACTGGGGCGCGGTATCCTACAATGAGCAGTTCTTC.

The rearrangement links TRBV20-1 to TRBJ2-3, with D perhaps TRBD1 (6 bases). The CDR3 runs 12 residues. V lost 6 bases, J lost 7 bases, and 14 bases lay in between. The V gene's germline CDR1 is DFQATT and CDR2 SNEGSKA (reference sequence). CDR3 amino acids: CSATEQGYTQYF. For the CDR3, the DNA is TGCAGTGCAACTGAACAGGGCTATACGCAGTATTTT.

This clonotype has only a few counts. V gene TRBV7-2 combines with J gene TRBJ2-3; 13 bases match TRBD2. CDR1 SGHTA and CDR2 FQGNSA come from the germline V gene. J gave up 2 bases and V 5 bases, and 7 bases lay outside the gene matches. The CDR3 runs to 17 residues. The CDR3 protein is CASSPRGLAGATDTQYF. The CDR3 DNA follows: TGTGCCAGCAGCCCCCGTGGACTAGCGGGGGCCACAGATACGCAGTATTTT.

This chain joins TRBV6-2 or TRBV6-3 and TRBJ1-5; D is unclear. The CDR3 is 13 residues long. Trimming took 7 bases from V and 4 from J, leaving 11 bases between them. Germline lookup yields CDR1 MNHEY and CDR2 SVGEGT. Here the CDR3 reads CASKGAGNQPQHF. The CDR3 DNA follows: TGTGCCAGCAAGGGAGCGGGGAATCAGCCCCAGCATTTT.

This clonotype has a count of ten or more. This chain joins TRBV4-1 and TRBJ2-1, with D unclear. From germline, CDR1 is MGHRA and CDR2 YSYEKL. Trimming pared 0 bases from V and 9 bases from J, leaving 15 bases between. The CDR3 totals 15 residues. The CDR3 protein is CASSQDTPGVGEQFF. The CDR3 region has the DNA TGCGCCAGCAGCCAAGATACCCCTGGGGTCGGTGAGCAGTTCTTC.

This clonotype was detected a few times. The chain uses TRBV14 and TRBJ2-3; 7 bases fit TRBD2. The CDR3 covers 13 residues. CDR1 and CDR2 from the germline V gene are SGHDN and FVKESK. Unmatched junction bases numbered 13, after V lost 6 bases and J lost 13 bases. The CDR3: CASRLMGTREKYF. CDR3 bases: TGTGCCAGCAGACTTATGGGTACGCGGGAGAAGTATTTT.

The gene calls are TRBV10-3 and TRBJ1-5, with a possible D match to TRBD1 (6 bases). V gave up 0 bases and J gave up 0 bases, with 15 bases separating them. Germline V lookup: CDR1 ENHRY, CDR2 SYGVKD. CDR3 length equals 18 residues. The CDR3 protein is CAISESNRAGYSNQPQHF. The CDR3 DNA follows: TGTGCCATCAGTGAGTCGAACAGGGCGGGGTATAGCAATCAGCCCCAGCATTTT.

The chain employs TRBV3-1 and TRBJ1-4; a weak D match, TRBD1 (6 bases). Looked up from germline, CDR1 is LGHDT and CDR2 is YNNKEL (reference sequence). Trimming left V 5 bases short and J 8 bases short, with 12 bases between. The CDR3 loop spans 13 amino acids. The CDR3 nucleotides read TGTGCCAGCAGCGAGAGGGGGTCAGAAAAACTGTTTTTT. It specifies CASSERGSEKLFF.

The V gene is TRBV7-9, the J gene TRBJ1-1, with 7 bases identical to TRBD1. Germline assignment: CDR1 SEHNR and CDR2 FQNEAQ (reference sequence). V was clipped by 5 bases and J by 3 bases; unmatched bases: 9. This CDR3 has 15 residues. This chain's CDR3 is CASSILRGGYTEAFF. The DNA for the CDR3 is TGTGCCAGCAGCATTCTCAGGGGGGGCTACACTGAAGCTTTCTTT.

The gene calls are TRBV20-1 and TRBJ2-3; TRBD2 agrees at 7 bases. Germline V gene data show CDR1 as DFQATT and CDR2 as SNEGSKA (reference sequence). The J segment lost 1 base and the V segment lost 6 bases, leaving 7 bases of the junction unmatched. The CDR3 covers 14 residues. The CDR3 loop is CSAPPGGRTDTQYF. The CDR3 bases are TGCAGTGCACCACCGGGGGGACGCACAGATACGCAGTATTTT.

The chain recombines TRBV27 with TRBJ2-1; D not resolved. Trimming took 0 bases from V and 6 from J, leaving 15 bases between them. Germline V gene data show CDR1 as MNHEY and CDR2 as SMNVEV (reference sequence). The CDR3 runs 16 residues. The CDR3 here is CASSLSGSQYSNEQFF. CDR3 in DNA: TGTGCCAGCAGTTTATCCGGCTCCCAATACAGCAATGAGCAGTTCTTC.

At least ten counts were recorded for this clonotype. J is TRBJ2-7 and V is TRBV29-1; 9 nucleotides match TRBD2. The CDR3 spans 13 residues. Germline assignment: CDR1 SQVTM and CDR2 ANQGSEA. J lost 1 base, V lost 6 bases, and 4 bases had no gene match. The CDR3 is CSVSSGKSYEQYF. Written as DNA, the CDR3 is TGCAGCGTATCTAGCGGGAAATCCTACGAGCAGTACTTC.

The rearrangement uses TRBV12-5 and TRBJ2-3; either TRBD1 or TRBD2 may supply D (5 bases each). The germline V and J ends were trimmed by 6 bases and 6 bases, with 10 bases remaining between them. CDR3 size: 12 residues. CDR1 and CDR2 from the germline V gene are LGHNT and FRNRAP. CDR3 sequence reads: CASGRGVDTQYF. The CDR3 DNA reads TGTGCTAGTGGCCGAGGGGTGGATACGCAGTATTTT.

This chain connects TRBV4-1 to TRBJ2-7; the D gene is possibly TRBD1 (5 bases). Germline values: CDR1 MGHRA, CDR2 YSYEKL. Trimming took off 0 bases at V and 1 base at J, with 13 bases between the two ends. The CDR3 extends over 16 amino acids. The chain's CDR3 is CASSQELQGISYEQYF. CDR3 sequence (DNA): TGCGCCAGCAGCCAAGAACTGCAGGGCATATCCTACGAGCAGTACTTC.

The V gene is TRBV7-9, the J gene TRBJ1-6; D possibly corresponds to TRBD1 (6 bases). This CDR3 is 14 amino acids long. Germline values: CDR1 SEHNR, CDR2 FQNEAQ (reference sequence). V was trimmed by 7 bases and J by 15 bases, leaving 22 bases between them. The CDR3 DNA is TGTGCCAGCACCGAAGCTTGGACAGATAGTGTCCTCCACTTT. Translating gives CASTEAWTDSVLHF.

This chain connects TRBV7-2 to TRBJ2-7; D is undetermined. CDR3 length: 15 residues. Germline assignment: CDR1 SGHTA and CDR2 FQGNSA. V was pared by 5 bases and J by 6 bases, with 20 bases between. CDR3 nucleotide sequence: TGTGCCAGCAGCCCCTCCTTGGGTCTAAGAGGCGAGCAGTACTTC. This translates into CASSPSLGLRGEQYF.

The chain links TRBV12-3 or TRBV12-4 to TRBJ2-1, with TRBD1 matching over 8 bases. V dropped 6 bases and J dropped 6; count of bases not matched to a gene: 4. This CDR3 contains 13 residues. The CDR3 here is CASSGRGPNEQFF. For the CDR3, the DNA is TGTGCCAGCAGCGGCAGGGGGCCCAATGAGCAGTTCTTC.

There are many counts of this clonotype. This chain connects TRBV5-1 to TRBJ1-4, with TRBD1 matching over 9 bases. The CDR3 contains 15 residues. Looked up from germline, CDR1 is SGHRS and CDR2 is YFSETQ. Trimming removed 2 bases from V and 3 bases from J; junction bases left unmatched: 2. CDR3: CASSLQGAANEKLFF. CDR3 in DNA: TGCGCCAGCAGCTTACAGGGGGCTGCTAATGAAAAACTGTTTTTT.

The gene calls are TRBV12-3 or TRBV12-4 and TRBJ2-7; a weak D match, TRBD1 (6 bases). Trimming removed 6 bases from V and 0 bases from J, with 15 bases in between. This CDR3 has 15 amino acids. The CDR3 DNA reads as TGTGCCAGCAGACGGAGTGGGACACACTCCTACGAGCAGTACTTC. Amino acids: CASRRSGTHSYEQYF.

The genes are TRBV5-1 and TRBJ2-5; either TRBD1 or TRBD2 may supply D (5 bases each). V was pared by 0 bases and J by 3 bases, with 18 bases between. CDR1 is SGHRS, CDR2 YFSETQ, per germline. This CDR3 is 17 amino acids long. The CDR3 here is CASSLGRPGRTKETQYF. CDR3 nucleotide sequence: TGCGCCAGCAGCTTGGGCAGGCCGGGACGCACTAAAGAGACCCAGTACTTC.

The CDR3 protein is CSARQGEGNTIYF. In DNA form, the CDR3 reads TGCAGTGCTAGACAGGGGGAAGGAAACACCATATATTTT. The gene calls are TRBV20-1 and TRBJ1-3; 7 bases match TRBD1. V lost 2 bases, J lost 4 bases, and 2 bases stayed unmatched. The V gene's germline CDR1 is DFQATT and CDR2 SNEGSKA (reference sequence). This CDR3 is 13 amino acids long.

This clonotype was seen only a few times. The V gene is TRBV29-1, the J gene TRBJ2-7, with D uncertain. Germline V gene lookup returns CDR1 SQVTM and CDR2 ANQGSEA. The CDR3 is 13 amino acids. The V and J ends lost 4 bases and 5 bases respectively, with 15 bases between them. CDR3 loop: CSVGVQLENEQYF. The CDR3 DNA sequence: TGCAGCGTTGGGGTCCAACTTGAGAACGAGCAGTACTTC.

This clonotype was recorded many times. The chain has TRBV13 and TRBJ1-1, with a weak D call TRBD1 (5 bases). CDR1 and CDR2 (germline): PRHDT, FYEKMQ (reference sequence). Trimming cost V 5 bases and J 2 bases, with 15 bases left between them. CDR3 size: 15 residues. The CDR3, as DNA: TGTGCCAGCAGCGGCCGGGGCCGGGGAAACACTGAAGCTTTCTTT. It specifies CASSGRGRGNTEAFF.

This clonotype has ten or more counts. The chain couples TRBV20-1 to TRBJ2-3; D is uncertain. Germline V lookup: CDR1 DFQATT, CDR2 SNEGSKA (reference sequence). The CDR3 sequence is 14 residues long. Trimming removed 0 bases from V and 4 bases from J, with 11 bases in between. For the CDR3, the DNA is TGCAGTGCTAGAGATAGTAGACTTTCAGATACGCAGTATTTT. Translating it yields CSARDSRLSDTQYF.